Listed here are 7 T cell receptor beta chains from one sample, sequenced in a study of human thymus T cells. Assay: immunoSEQ multiplex PCR; the TCRdb copy retains only in-frame clones and omits some. The table lists roughly 77,000 clones, roughly 94% of them singletons. Thymus tissue for the work was resected from patients undergoing corrective heart surgery. The sequencing input was thymus tissue. The receptors derive from a girl less than two years old with a congenital heart defect but otherwise immunologically healthy.

This clone was seen a single time. The V and J genes are TRBV20-1 and TRBJ2-7; a weak D match, TRBD2 (6 bases). CDR3 length: 11 amino acids. Between the trimmed V and J ends, which lost 3 bases and 7 bases, there was a span of 10 bases. Germline V gene lookup returns CDR1 DFQATT and CDR2 SNEGSKA (reference sequence). The CDR3 nucleotides are TGCAGTGCTAGGTTGGCGGGGGAGCAGTACTTC. It codes for CSARLAGEQYF.

This sequence joins TRBV27 and TRBJ2-5; the match to TRBD1 covers 11 bases. The CDR3 is made up of 18 amino acids. With V trimmed by 5 bases and J by 2 bases, 13 bases remained unmatched. Per germline, CDR1 MNHEY and CDR2 SMNVEV (reference sequence). The DNA of the CDR3 is TGTGCCAGCAGTGAATATGTTGGGACAGGGGGTAAGCAAGAGACCCAGTACTTC. It codes for CASSEYVGTGGKQETQYF.

The CDR3 DNA is TGTGCCAGCAGTCACCTACGGGGGAGCGCCAATGAGCAGTTCTTC. Translation gives CASSHLRGSANEQFF. V gene TRBV27 combines with J gene TRBJ2-1, with a weak D call TRBD2 (6 bases). This CDR3 spans 15 amino acids. V was cut by 5 bases and J by 6 bases, with 17 bases left in between. Germline V gives CDR1 MNHEY, CDR2 SMNVEV (reference sequence).

The rearrangement uses TRBV5-1 and TRBJ2-2, with D perhaps being TRBD1 or TRBD2 (6 bases each). The ends were cut back, 0 bases at V and 5 bases at J, with 14 bases in the middle. The CDR3 spans 16 residues. Germline loops: CDR1 SGHRS, CDR2 YFSETQ. Here the CDR3 reads CASSLARQGRTGELFF. The CDR3 bases are TGCGCCAGCAGCTTGGCCCGCCAGGGGAGGACCGGGGAGCTGTTTTTT.

V and J are TRBV4-3 and TRBJ2-1; D possibly corresponds to TRBD2 (5 bases). Germline lookup yields CDR1 LGHNA and CDR2 YSLEER. This CDR3 is built from 19 residues. V lost 0 bases to trimming and J lost 0 bases, with 18 bases between them. The CDR3: CASSQESVERLISYNEQFF. The CDR3 nucleotides are TGCGCCAGCAGCCAAGAATCGGTTGAGCGGTTGATCTCCTACAATGAGCAGTTCTTC.

The gene calls are TRBV5-4 and TRBJ2-1; TRBD2 aligns across 10 bases. Germline lookup yields CDR1 SGHNT and CDR2 YYREEE (reference sequence). This CDR3 contains 20 residues. The V and J ends lost 2 bases and 6 bases, in that order; junction bases with no gene match: 20. For the CDR3, the DNA is TGTGCCAGCAGCTTCCCTCATCCATACCAACTAGCGGGACTCGTCAATGAGCAGTTCTTC. The encoded protein is CASSFPHPYQLAGLVNEQFF.

This clone was detected once. The CDR3 is CSGRQTAGPEAFF. CDR3 in DNA: TGCAGCGGCAGACAGACCGCCGGCCCTGAAGCTTTCTTT. The rearrangement uses TRBV29-1 and TRBJ1-1, with D possibly TRBD1 on 5 matching bases. The CDR3 extends over 13 amino acids. Trimming left V 7 bases short and J 6 bases short, with 18 bases between. CDR1 and CDR2 from the germline V gene are SQVTM and ANQGSEA. Supplemented by reference TRBV29-1 and TRBJ1-1, the full variable domain reads SAVISQKPSRDICQRGTSLTIQCQVDSQVTMMFWYRQQPGQSLTLIATANQGSEATYESGFVIDKFPISRPNLTFSTLTVSNMSPEDSSIYLCSGRQTAGPEAFFGQGTRLTVV.